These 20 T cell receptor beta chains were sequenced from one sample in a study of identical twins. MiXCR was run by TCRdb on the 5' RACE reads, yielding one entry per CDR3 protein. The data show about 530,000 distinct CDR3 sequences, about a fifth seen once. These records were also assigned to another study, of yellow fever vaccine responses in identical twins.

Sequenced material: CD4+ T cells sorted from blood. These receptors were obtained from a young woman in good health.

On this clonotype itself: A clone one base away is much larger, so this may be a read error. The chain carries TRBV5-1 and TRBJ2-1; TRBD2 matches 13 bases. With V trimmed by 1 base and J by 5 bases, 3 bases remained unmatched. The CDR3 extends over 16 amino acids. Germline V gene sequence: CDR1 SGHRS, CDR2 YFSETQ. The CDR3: CASSLPGTSGNNEQFF. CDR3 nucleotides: TGCGCCAGCAGCTTGCCCGGGACTAGCGGGAACAATGAGCAGTTCTTC.

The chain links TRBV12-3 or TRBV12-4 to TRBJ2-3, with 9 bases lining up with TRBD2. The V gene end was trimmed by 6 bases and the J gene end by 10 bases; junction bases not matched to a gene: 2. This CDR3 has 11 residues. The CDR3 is CASRRTSAQYF. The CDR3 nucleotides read TGTGCCAGCAGAAGGACTAGCGCGCAGTATTTT.

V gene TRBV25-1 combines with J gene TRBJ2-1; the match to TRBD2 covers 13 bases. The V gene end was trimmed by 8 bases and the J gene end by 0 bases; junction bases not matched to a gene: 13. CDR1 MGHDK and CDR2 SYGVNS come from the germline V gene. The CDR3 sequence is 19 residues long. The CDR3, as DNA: TGTGCCAGCGATCACTCGGGACTAGCGGGGTCCAACTCCTACAATGAGCAGTTCTTC. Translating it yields CASDHSGLAGSNSYNEQFF.

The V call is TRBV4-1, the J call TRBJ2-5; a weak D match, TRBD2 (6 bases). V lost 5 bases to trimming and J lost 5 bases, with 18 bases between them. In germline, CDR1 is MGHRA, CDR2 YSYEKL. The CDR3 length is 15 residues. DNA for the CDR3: TGCGCCAGCAGCGGAGGGGCTAGCGTAAGGGAGACCCAGTACTTC. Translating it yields CASSGGASVRETQYF.

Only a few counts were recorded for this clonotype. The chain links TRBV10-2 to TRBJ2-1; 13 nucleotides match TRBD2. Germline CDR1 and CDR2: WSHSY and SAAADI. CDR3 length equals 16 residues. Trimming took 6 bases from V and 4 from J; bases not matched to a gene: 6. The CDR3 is CASSRTSGSIYNEQFF. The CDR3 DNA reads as TGCGCCAGCAGCCGGACTAGCGGGAGTATTTACAATGAGCAGTTCTTC.

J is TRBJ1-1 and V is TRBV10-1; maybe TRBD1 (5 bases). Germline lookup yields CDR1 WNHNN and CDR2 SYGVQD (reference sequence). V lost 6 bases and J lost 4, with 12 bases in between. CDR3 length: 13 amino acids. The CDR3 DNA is TGCGCCAGCAGGGACAATGGGGGCACTGAAGCTTTCTTT. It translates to CASRDNGGTEAFF.

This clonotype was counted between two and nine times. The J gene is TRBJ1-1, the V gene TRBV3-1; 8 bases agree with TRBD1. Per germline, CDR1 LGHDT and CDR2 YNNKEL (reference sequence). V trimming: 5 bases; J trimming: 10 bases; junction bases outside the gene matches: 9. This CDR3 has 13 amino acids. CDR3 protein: CASSSPGGNGAFF. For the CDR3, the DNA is TGTGCCAGCAGCTCTCCAGGGGGCAACGGAGCTTTCTTT.

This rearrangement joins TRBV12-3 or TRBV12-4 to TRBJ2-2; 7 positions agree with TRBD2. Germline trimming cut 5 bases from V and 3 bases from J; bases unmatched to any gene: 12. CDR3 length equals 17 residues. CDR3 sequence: CASSPPSGTTYTGELFF. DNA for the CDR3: TGTGCCAGCAGTCCACCCTCCGGGACTACCTACACCGGGGAGCTGTTTTTT.

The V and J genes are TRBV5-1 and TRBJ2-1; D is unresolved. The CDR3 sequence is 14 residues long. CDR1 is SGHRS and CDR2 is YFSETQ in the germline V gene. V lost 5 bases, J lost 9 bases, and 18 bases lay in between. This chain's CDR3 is CASSPRDLEREQFF. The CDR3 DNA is TGCGCCAGCAGTCCTAGAGACCTCGAGCGTGAGCAGTTCTTC.

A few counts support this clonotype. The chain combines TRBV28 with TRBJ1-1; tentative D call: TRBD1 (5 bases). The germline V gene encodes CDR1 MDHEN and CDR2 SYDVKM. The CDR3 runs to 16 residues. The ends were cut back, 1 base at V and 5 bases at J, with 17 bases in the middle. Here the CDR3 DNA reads TGTGCCAGCAGTTTATTGCCGGGGCCCGGGGGGACTGAAGCTTTCTTT. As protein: CASSLLPGPGGTEAFF.

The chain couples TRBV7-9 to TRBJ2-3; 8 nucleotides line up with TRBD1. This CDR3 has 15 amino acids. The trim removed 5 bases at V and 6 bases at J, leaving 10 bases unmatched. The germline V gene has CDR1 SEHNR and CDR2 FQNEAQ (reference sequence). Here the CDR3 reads CASSPDRTGMDTQYF. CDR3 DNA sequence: TGTGCCAGCAGCCCCGATCGGACAGGGATGGATACGCAGTATTTT.

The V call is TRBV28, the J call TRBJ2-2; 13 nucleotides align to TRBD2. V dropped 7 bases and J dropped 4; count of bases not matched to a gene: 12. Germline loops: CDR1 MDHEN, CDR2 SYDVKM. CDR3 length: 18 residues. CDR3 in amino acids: CASTLPRTSGRTTGELFF. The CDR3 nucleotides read TGTGCCAGCACCTTACCCCGGACTAGCGGGAGAACCACCGGGGAGCTGTTTTTT.

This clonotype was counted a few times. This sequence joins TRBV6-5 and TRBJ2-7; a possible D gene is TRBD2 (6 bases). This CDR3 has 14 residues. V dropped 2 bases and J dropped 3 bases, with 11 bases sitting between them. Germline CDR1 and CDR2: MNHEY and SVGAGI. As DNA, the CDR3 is TGTGCCAGCAGTTACGGGGGGATAATCTACGAGCAGTACTTC. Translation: CASSYGGIIYEQYF.

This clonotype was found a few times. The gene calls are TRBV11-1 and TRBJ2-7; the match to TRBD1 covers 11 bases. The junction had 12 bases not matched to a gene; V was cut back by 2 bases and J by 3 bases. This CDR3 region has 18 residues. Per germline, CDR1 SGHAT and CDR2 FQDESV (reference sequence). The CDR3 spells CASSLRTGGNLGNYEQYF. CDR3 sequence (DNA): TGTGCCAGCAGCTTACGGACAGGGGGCAACTTAGGGAACTACGAGCAGTACTTC.

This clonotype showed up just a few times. In nucleotides, the CDR3 is TGCAGCGTCCGAGGGTCCAGCGGGAGTACAGATACGCAGTATTTT. Translation gives CSVRGSSGSTDTQYF. The chain carries TRBV29-1 and TRBJ2-3; 8 positions match TRBD2. J gave up 3 bases and V 6 bases, and 11 bases lay outside the gene matches. Germline V gene lookup returns CDR1 SQVTM and CDR2 ANQGSEA. The CDR3 totals 15 residues.

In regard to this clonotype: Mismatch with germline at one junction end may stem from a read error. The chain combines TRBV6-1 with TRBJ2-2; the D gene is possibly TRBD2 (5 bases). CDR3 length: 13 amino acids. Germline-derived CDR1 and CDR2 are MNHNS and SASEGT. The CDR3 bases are TGTGCCAGCCGTGAGGGTTGGACCGGGGAGCTGTTTTTT. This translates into CASREGWTGELFF.

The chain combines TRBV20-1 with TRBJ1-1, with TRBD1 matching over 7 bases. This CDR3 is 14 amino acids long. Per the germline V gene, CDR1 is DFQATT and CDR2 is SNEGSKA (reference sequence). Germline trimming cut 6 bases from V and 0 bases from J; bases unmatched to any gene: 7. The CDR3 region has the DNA TGCAGTGCCAGCAGGGACAGAGTGAACACTGAAGCTTTCTTT. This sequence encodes CSASRDRVNTEAFF.

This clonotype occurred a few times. The CDR3 reads CASSQERWGGGYNQPQHF. Here the CDR3 DNA reads TGCGCCAGCAGCCAAGAGCGGTGGGGCGGCGGGTACAATCAGCCCCAGCATTTT. The chain joins TRBV4-1 to TRBJ1-5, with D possibly matching TRBD1 (5 bases). Germline V lookup: CDR1 MGHRA, CDR2 YSYEKL. This CDR3 is built from 18 residues. Trimming cost V 0 bases and J 3 bases, with 18 bases left between them.

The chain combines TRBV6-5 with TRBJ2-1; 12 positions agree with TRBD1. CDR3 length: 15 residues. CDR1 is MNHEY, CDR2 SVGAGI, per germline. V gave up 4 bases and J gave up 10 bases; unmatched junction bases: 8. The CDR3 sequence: CASSSLGTGGKEQFF. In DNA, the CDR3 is TGTGCCAGCAGTTCCCTCGGGACAGGGGGCAAGGAGCAGTTCTTC.

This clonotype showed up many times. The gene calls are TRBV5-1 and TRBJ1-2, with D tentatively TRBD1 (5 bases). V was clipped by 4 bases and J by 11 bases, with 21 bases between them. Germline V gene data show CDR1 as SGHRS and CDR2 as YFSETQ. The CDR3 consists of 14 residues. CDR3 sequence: CASSLGEEEWLYTF. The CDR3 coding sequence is TGCGCCAGCAGCCTGGGGGAAGAAGAATGGCTATACACCTTC.